The 13 T cell receptor beta chains in this list originate from one sample, sequenced in a study of blood T cell repertoires in COVID-19. The assay was immunoSEQ multiplex PCR, and TCRdb's table has in-frame clones only and misses some. Of 190,000 or so clones detected, around 85% appear once; the ten largest clones hold 7.5% to 10%. The sequencing sample was made of peripheral blood. The receptor set was obtained from a woman aged 80 or over with acute or convalescent COVID-19.

There are many counts of this clone. The chain carries TRBV3-1 (or the pseudogene TRBV3-2) and TRBJ2-1, with 10 positions matching TRBD2. CDR1 is LGHDT, CDR2 YNNKEL, per germline (reference sequence). This CDR3 has 17 residues. J lost 9 bases, V lost 4 bases, and 15 bases had no gene match. The CDR3 sequence: CASSPTSSGGARGEQFF. The CDR3 DNA follows: TGTGCCAGCAGCCCGACTTCGAGCGGGGGGGCTAGAGGTGAGCAGTTCTTC.

The chain has TRBV18 and TRBJ2-7, with 9 nucleotides matching TRBD1. The CDR3 runs 14 residues. Germline lookup yields CDR1 KGHSH and CDR2 LQKENI. V was pared by 2 bases and J by 4 bases, with 3 bases of the junction left unmatched. The CDR3 DNA is TGTGCCAGCTCACCAGGGACAGGGTCATACGAGCAGTACTTC. Its translation: CASSPGTGSYEQYF.

This chain uses TRBV7-2 with TRBJ1-4; the match to TRBD1 covers 11 bases. Germline V lookup: CDR1 SGHTA, CDR2 FQGNSA. This CDR3 has 16 amino acids. V lost 0 bases and J lost 8; bases outside the gene matches: 5. CDR3 nucleotides: TGTGCCAGCAGCTTAGCGGGACAGGGGGTAGGAGAAAAACTGTTTTTT. Translating gives CASSLAGQGVGEKLFF.

The rearrangement joins TRBV19 to TRBJ1-1; a weak D match, TRBD1 (5 bases). Trimming shortened V by 3 bases and J by 5 bases, and 13 bases separated the two germline ends. CDR1 is LNHDA, CDR2 SQIVND, per germline (reference sequence). The CDR3 has 14 amino acids. The CDR3: CASSMGGRRTEAFF. CDR3 sequence (DNA): TGTGCCAGTAGTATGGGGGGACGGCGAACTGAAGCTTTCTTT.

J is TRBJ2-1 and V is TRBV21-1; the table's D gene call, TRBD2, was not cross checked with the DNA. TRBV21-1 is assigned pseudogene status. The CDR3 contains 15 residues. This CDR3 reads CASSAAGLADNEQFF. DNA of the CDR3: TGTGCCAGCAGCGCAGCGGGACTAGCGGACAATGAGCAGTTCTTC.

V and J are TRBV9 and TRBJ2-1; 9 bases are a match to TRBD1. The CDR3 has 16 amino acids. V dropped 0 bases and J dropped 6; count of bases not matched to a gene: 7. The germline CDR1 and CDR2 sequences are SGDLS and YYNGEE. This CDR3 reads CASSVDPGQGRNEQFF. The DNA of the CDR3 is TGTGCCAGCAGCGTAGATCCGGGACAGGGTCGCAATGAGCAGTTCTTC.

The V gene is TRBV7-2, the J gene TRBJ2-5; no firm D call. CDR1 and CDR2 (germline): SGHTA, FQGNSA. V was clipped by 1 base and J by 7 bases, with 19 bases between them. This CDR3 comprises 16 residues. Here the CDR3 DNA reads TGTGCCAGCAGCTTAGGCGGCTACTCCCTGGTGGGGACCCAGTACTTC. This encodes CASSLGGYSLVGTQYF. Full variable domain (rest looked up from reference TRBV7-2 and TRBJ2-5): GAGVSQSPSNKVTEKGKDVELRCDPISGHTALYWYRQSLGQGLEFLIYFQGNSAPDKSGLPSDRFSAERTGGSVSTLTIQRTQQEDSAVYLCASSLGGYSLVGTQYFGPGTRLLVL.

The chain links TRBV4-2 to TRBJ2-1, with TRBD2 matching 10 bases. From germline, CDR1 is LGHNA and CDR2 YNFKEQ. Trimming at V came to 1 base and at J to 6 bases, leaving 9 bases not matched to a gene. The CDR3 consists of 17 residues. CDR3 loop: CASSQALTSGKPNEQFF. CDR3 DNA sequence: TGTGCCAGCAGCCAAGCTCTCACTAGCGGGAAACCCAATGAGCAGTTCTTC.

J is TRBJ2-5 and V is TRBV6-1, with TRBD1 identical over 8 bases. Trimming took 4 bases from V and 4 from J; bases not matched to a gene: 11. The CDR3 is made up of 16 amino acids. CDR1 is MNHNS and CDR2 is SASEGT in the germline V gene. This CDR3 is CASSATGTGYGETQYF. The DNA for the CDR3 is TGTGCCAGCAGTGCAACCGGGACAGGCTATGGAGAGACCCAGTACTTC.

The chain has TRBV4-2 and TRBJ2-1, with TRBD2 identical over 10 bases. Germline V gene data show CDR1 as LGHNA and CDR2 as YNFKEQ. This CDR3 has 17 residues. V lost 1 base and J lost 7; bases outside the gene matches: 10. The CDR3: CASSQGASGSRKNEQFF. The CDR3 coding sequence is TGTGCCAGCAGCCAAGGAGCTAGCGGGAGCCGCAAAAATGAGCAGTTCTTC.

The chain employs TRBV2 and TRBJ1-1; a possible D gene is TRBD1 (6 bases). V was clipped by 6 bases and J by 8 bases, with 16 bases between them. This CDR3 region has 13 residues. Germline CDR1 reads SNHLY; CDR2 reads FYNNEI. The CDR3 reads CASRVYREAEAFF. The CDR3 region has the DNA TGTGCCAGCAGGGTTTACAGGGAAGCCGAAGCTTTCTTT. Supplemented by reference TRBV2 and TRBJ1-1, the full variable domain reads EPEVTQTPSHQVTQMGQEVILRCVPISNHLYFYWYRQILGQKVEFLVSFYNNEISEKSEIFDDQFSVERPDGSNFTLKIRSTKLEDSAMYFCASRVYREAEAFFGQGTRLTVV.

The chain links TRBV11-2 to TRBJ2-5; D remains ambiguous. CDR1 and CDR2 (germline): SGHAT, FQNNGV. The germline V and J ends were trimmed by 3 bases and 5 bases, with 13 bases remaining between them. The CDR3 runs to 14 residues. In nucleotides, the CDR3 is TGTGCCAGCAGCTTCGGTCATTCGCGGGAGACCCAGTACTTC. Translation: CASSFGHSRETQYF.

The chain joins TRBV7-2 to TRBJ2-5; D not certain. V lost 4 bases and J 2 bases, leaving 14 bases between the germline ends. This CDR3 contains 15 residues. Germline V gives CDR1 SGHTA, CDR2 FQGNSA. The CDR3 reads CASSSLGYSQETQYF. In nucleotides, the CDR3 is TGTGCCAGCAGCTCATTGGGCTACTCACAAGAGACCCAGTACTTC.